This is a list of T cell receptor beta chains from one sample in a study of beta chain features in type 1 diabetes. Sequencing was performed with immunoSEQ multiplex PCR; in TCRdb, only in-frame clones are kept and a portion is missing. The table has about 700,000 clones, around an eighth seen once. Sequencing input: naive CD4+ T cells from blood. The origin of the receptors is a man younger than 30 with type 1 diabetes. The CDR3 runs from the conserved cysteine through the conserved F or W. The D gene is left open where the match is weak. Clone sizes are given selectively: once, few, many, or a class where the clone is expanded.

>TRBV28|few|13|.|TRBJ2-7
CASSTLEPYEQYF
TGTGCCAGCAGTACCCTCGAACCCTACGAGCAGTACTTC
>TRBV11-2|.|14|.|TRBJ2-5
CASSLGSFSETQYF
TGTGCCAGCAGCTTGGGCAGCTTCTCGGAGACCCAATACTTC
>TRBV25-1|.|16|.|TRBJ1-1
CASRAPGSPMNTEAFF
TGTGCCAGCCGCGCCCCAGGGTCTCCTATGAACACTGAAGCTTTCTTT
>TRBV30|few|14|TRBD1|TRBJ1-5
CAWNTGGGSQPQHF
TGTGCCTGGAATACAGGGGGGGGCAGTCAGCCCCAGCATTTT
>TRBV9|.|13|.|TRBJ2-5
CASSVALQETQYF
TGTGCCAGCAGCGTAGCACTTCAAGAGACCCAGTACTTC
>TRBV7-9|few|16|TRBD1|TRBJ1-4
CASSSGQGATNEKLFF
TGTGCCAGCAGCTCGGGACAGGGGGCCACTAATGAAAAACTGTTTTTT
>TRBV30|few|15|TRBD2|TRBJ2-1
CAWKGRRGYYNEQFF
TGTGCCTGGAAAGGGAGGCGGGGGTATTACAATGAGCAGTTCTTC
>TRBV30|.|12|.|TRBJ2-5
CAWIRLGETQYF
TGTGCCTGGATAAGACTAGGGGAGACCCAGTACTTC
>TRBV5-1|.|16|.|TRBJ2-3
CASSLSGRFSGDTQYF
TGCGCCAGCAGCTTGTCGGGCAGATTTTCCGGGGATACGCAGTATTTT
>TRBV10-3|few|14|.|TRBJ1-5
CAISEGAGNQPQHF
TGTGCCATCAGTGAGGGGGCCGGGAATCAGCCCCAGCATTTT
>TRBV7-2|few|15|.|TRBJ1-4
CASSPQQALNEKLFF
TGTGCCAGCAGCCCCCAACAGGCCTTAAATGAAAAACTGTTTTTT
>TRBV2|few|19|.|TRBJ1-4
CASSPPPGRPPATNEKLFF
TGTGCCAGCAGTCCACCTCCGGGGCGCCCGCCCGCAACTAATGAAAAACTGTTTTTT
>TRBV20-1|.|11|.|TRBJ1-1
CSANKQEKAFF
TGCAGTGCCAATAAACAAGAGAAAGCTTTCTTT
>TRBV19|.|13|.|TRBJ1-2
CASSPVDRVGYTF
TGTGCCAGTAGTCCGGTGGACCGCGTCGGCTACACCTTC
>TRBV6-4|.|13|.|TRBJ1-1
CASSVLLNTEAFF
TGTGCCAGCAGTGTGCTCCTGAACACTGAAGCTTTCTTT
>TRBV9|.|15|.|TRBJ1-1
CASSVGEGTNTEAFF
TGTGCCAGCAGCGTAGGAGAAGGGACGAACACTGAAGCTTTCTTT
>TRBV7-9|few|13|.|TRBJ1-1
CASSSSGNPEAFF
TGTGCCAGCAGCTCATCAGGGAACCCTGAAGCTTTCTTT
>TRBV29-1|few|14|.|TRBJ1-2
CSVEDPIGDVGYTF
TGCAGCGTTGAAGACCCTATCGGGGATGTTGGCTACACCTTC
>TRBV14|few|18|.|TRBJ2-3
CASSQETGSTLLPDTQYF
TGTGCCAGCAGCCAAGAAACTGGGTCAACCCTTCTCCCGGATACGCAGTATTTT
>TRBV7-9|few|15|.|TRBJ2-2
CASSADVAGSGELFF
TGTGCCAGCAGCGCGGACGTGGCAGGATCGGGGGAGCTGTTTTTT
>TRBV18|.|12|.|TRBJ1-1
CASSPETVEAFF
TGTGCCAGCTCACCCGAAACGGTTGAAGCTTTCTTT
>TRBV5-6|.|15|TRBD1|TRBJ2-3
CASSLGQGFTDTQYF
TGTGCCAGCAGCTTGGGACAGGGTTTCACAGATACGCAGTATTTT
>TRBV27|.|14|TRBD2|TRBJ2-1
CASSRGGHYNEQFF
TGTGCCAGCAGCCGCGGGGGGCACTACAATGAGCAGTTCTTC
>TRBV4-1|.|15|TRBD1|TRBJ2-2
CASSQDGTATGELFF
TGCGCCAGCAGCCAAGATGGGACAGCCACCGGGGAGCTGTTTTTT
>TRBV14|few|17|.|TRBJ2-4
CASSQVEPGGGKNIQYF
TGTGCCAGCAGCCAGGTCGAGCCCGGTGGGGGCAAAAACATTCAGTACTTC
>TRBV30|.|14|.|TRBJ1-1
CAYLSLRRNTEAFF
TGTGCCTACCTATCCTTGCGTAGGAACACTGAAGCTTTCTTT
>TRBV29-1|.|12|.|TRBJ1-1
CSVAKGLTEAFF
TGCAGCGTTGCCAAGGGTCTCACTGAAGCTTTCTTT
>TRBV29-1|.|12|.|TRBJ2-7
CSVEDPHYEQYF
TGCAGCGTTGAAGATCCACACTACGAGCAGTACTTC